Following are 13 T cell receptor beta chains from one sample sequenced in a study of blood T cell repertoires in COVID-19. Profiled with immunoSEQ multiplex PCR; TCRdb holds only in-frame clones, not every one. This table holds 240,000 or so clones, 70% to 90% found once. The sequenced material came from PBMCs or T cells enriched from blood (not recorded which). The receptors derive from a man aged 50-60 years who had been exposed to COVID-19.

The genes are TRBV9 and TRBJ1-6; TRBD1 matches 10 bases. After removal of 3 bases from V and 10 bases from J, the junction contained 7 bases not matched to a gene. The length of the CDR3 is 15 residues. The germline V gene encodes CDR1 SGDLS and CDR2 YYNGEE. Here the CDR3 reads CASSAGDRGNSPLHF. The CDR3 bases are TGTGCCAGCAGCGCCGGGGACAGGGGCAACTCACCCCTCCACTTT.

The chain combines TRBV7-3 with TRBJ2-3; possible D gene TRBD2, 5 bases. Trimming removed 3 bases from V and 4 bases from J, with 11 bases in between. CDR3 length: 14 residues. Germline-derived CDR1 and CDR2 are SGHTA and FQGTGA. CDR3 DNA sequence: TGTGCCAGCAGCTTGGAGAGGGTGTCAGATACGCAGTATTTT. Translating it yields CASSLERVSDTQYF.

The CDR3 reads CASSLASGVNTGELFF. DNA of the CDR3: TGTGCCAGCAGCTTGGCTAGCGGGGTGAACACCGGGGAGCTGTTTTTT. The V gene is TRBV5-4, the J gene TRBJ2-2; 9 bases map to TRBD2. V was pared by 0 bases and J by 1 base, with 1 base of the junction left unmatched. This CDR3 spans 16 amino acids. Germline V gene data show CDR1 as SGHNT and CDR2 as YYREEE (reference sequence).

The rearrangement joins TRBV28 to TRBJ1-6, with a weak D call TRBD1 (6 bases). Trimming pared 7 bases from V and 8 bases from J, leaving 12 bases between. The CDR3 spans 13 residues. In germline, CDR1 is MDHEN, CDR2 SYDVKM. CDR3 residues: CASTFNRDSPLHF. In DNA form, the CDR3 reads TGTGCCAGCACATTTAACAGGGATTCACCCCTCCACTTT.

The chain carries TRBV19 and TRBJ2-5; D is ambiguous. Trimming cost V 5 bases and J 1 base, with 5 bases left between them. CDR1 is LNHDA, CDR2 SQIVND, per germline (reference sequence). This CDR3 spans 12 amino acids. The DNA of the CDR3 is TGTGCCAGTAGTTCCTCCCAAGAGACCCAGTACTTC. This gives the protein CASSSSQETQYF. Full variable domain (outside the CDR3, taken from reference TRBV19 and TRBJ2-5): DGGITQSPKYLFRKEGQNVTLSCEQNLNHDAMYWYRQDPGQGLRLIYYSQIVNDFQKGDIAEGYSVSREKKESFPLTVTSAQKNPTAFYLCASSSSQETQYFGPGTRLLVL.

The V and J genes are TRBV18 and TRBJ2-3, with D maybe TRBD2 (5 bases). Trimming stripped 5 bases from V and 0 bases from J, with 12 bases between. From germline, CDR1 is KGHSH and CDR2 LQKENI. The CDR3 has 15 residues. The CDR3 nucleotides are TGTGCCAGCTCAGTAACTAGAGGAAGCACAGATACGCAGTATTTT. As protein: CASSVTRGSTDTQYF.

This clone was seen more than once but under ten times. The V and J genes are TRBV28 and TRBJ2-1; the D is unclear. CDR1 and CDR2 (germline): MDHEN, SYDVKM. V was cut by 4 bases and J by 11 bases, with 9 bases left in between. CDR3 length: 11 amino acids. The CDR3 region is CASSSGFQQFF. Written as DNA, the CDR3 is TGTGCCAGCAGTTCTGGCTTCCAGCAGTTCTTC.

The chain combines TRBV11-2 with TRBJ2-1, with a tentative D call TRBD1 (5 bases). The V end lost 7 bases, the J end lost 0 bases, and 13 bases lay between the germline ends. The germline CDR1 and CDR2 sequences are SGHAT and FQNNGV. This CDR3 has 15 residues. The CDR3 nucleotides are TGTGCCAGCACCAGACAGACGAGCTCCTACAATGAGCAGTTCTTC. It is translated as CASTRQTSSYNEQFF.

The chain carries TRBV19 and TRBJ2-1; D not resolved. V lost 4 bases and J 9 bases, leaving 16 bases between the germline ends. This CDR3 has 14 residues. The germline V gene encodes CDR1 LNHDA and CDR2 SQIVND (reference sequence). CDR3 nucleotide sequence: TGTGCCAGTAGTAAGACCTCTAGTGTTCCTGAGCAGTTCTTC. It is translated as CASSKTSSVPEQFF.

The chain couples TRBV9 to TRBJ2-3; 9 positions agree with TRBD1. V shed 1 base and J 4 bases; nucleotides not matched to a gene: 4. From germline, CDR1 is SGDLS and CDR2 YYNGEE. This CDR3 region has 15 residues. The CDR3: CASSVLGQGSDTQYF. CDR3 in DNA: TGTGCCAGCAGCGTACTAGGACAGGGGTCAGATACGCAGTATTTT.

This chain uses TRBV3-1 (or the pseudogene TRBV3-2) with TRBJ2-3, with TRBD2 matching over 9 bases. CDR3 length equals 17 residues. Germline CDR1 reads LGHDT; CDR2 reads YNNKEL (reference sequence). V dropped 0 bases and J dropped 4; count of bases not matched to a gene: 8. CDR3 sequence reads: CASSQDLSLAGSDTQYF. The CDR3 DNA reads as TGTGCCAGCAGCCAAGACCTCTCACTAGCGGGTTCAGATACGCAGTATTTT.

The genes are TRBV20-1 and TRBJ1-2; TRBD1 matches at 7 bases. Germline CDR1 DFQATT, CDR2 SNEGSKA (reference sequence). The CDR3 is made up of 13 amino acids. J lost 4 bases, V lost 3 bases, and 5 bases had no gene match. CDR3 sequence: CSASRQGSYGYTF. The CDR3 DNA follows: TGCAGTGCTAGTCGACAGGGAAGCTATGGCTACACCTTC.

The rearrangement joins TRBV6-5 to TRBJ1-6; D not certain. Looked up from germline, CDR1 is MNHEY and CDR2 is SVGAGI. The V and J ends lost 5 bases and 9 bases respectively, with 14 bases between them. The CDR3 totals 14 residues. The CDR3 nucleotides read TGTGCCAGCAGTAGAAGCGCCATAGGTTCACCCCTCCACTTT. It specifies CASSRSAIGSPLHF.